Shown below are 10 T cell receptor beta chains from a single sample sequenced in a study of OX40 agonist ivuxolimab in advanced cancers. Assay used: immunoSEQ multiplex PCR; TCRdb lists only in-frame clones, some missing. This sample has about 62,000 clones, with nearly 95% found just once. Sequencing was performed on CD4+ or CD8+ T cells sorted from blood, taken in a trial of the OX40 agonist ivuxolimab. These TCRs come from an adult with an advanced solid tumor such as melanoma, head and neck, liver or kidney cancer.

This clone was seen a few times. The V call is TRBV5-4, the J call TRBJ1-1; D is unclear. Germline loops: CDR1 SGHNT, CDR2 YYREEE (reference sequence). The CDR3 contains 12 residues. The ends were cut back, 4 bases at V and 3 bases at J, with 7 bases in the middle. CDR3 loop: CASSLEDTEAFF. As DNA, the CDR3 is TGTGCCAGCAGCCTTGAGGACACTGAAGCTTTCTTT.

This rearrangement joins TRBV2 to TRBJ1-1; D not certain. V was cut by 5 bases and J by 5 bases, with 12 bases left in between. Germline CDR1 is SNHLY and CDR2 is FYNNEI. This CDR3 region has 13 residues. CDR3 DNA sequence: TGTGCCAGCAGTAAGGGAATCGGGACTGAAGCTTTCTTT. Translating it yields CASSKGIGTEAFF.

This clone was seen a single time. The genes are TRBV5-6 and TRBJ2-5; TRBD1 or TRBD2 may be the D gene (7 bases each). Germline V gives CDR1 SGHDT, CDR2 YYEEEE. The CDR3 has 15 amino acids. The ends were cut back, 0 bases at V and 3 bases at J, with 12 bases in the middle. The CDR3: CASSLDRGGKETQYF. The DNA for the CDR3 is TGTGCCAGCAGCTTGGACAGGGGAGGGAAAGAGACCCAGTACTTC.

V gene TRBV7-2 combines with J gene TRBJ1-1; D is perhaps TRBD1 (6 bases). This CDR3 is built from 14 residues. Trimming removed 5 bases from V and 5 bases from J, with 15 bases in between. Germline lookup yields CDR1 SGHTA and CDR2 FQGNSA. This chain's CDR3 is CASSPSGVRTEAFF. Written as DNA, the CDR3 is TGTGCCAGCAGCCCGTCAGGGGTCAGGACTGAAGCTTTCTTT. The whole variable domain, filled in from reference TRBV7-2 and TRBJ1-1, reads GAGVSQSPSNKVTEKGKDVELRCDPISGHTALYWYRQSLGQGLEFLIYFQGNSAPDKSGLPSDRFSAERTGGSVSTLTIQRTQQEDSAVYLCASSPSGVRTEAFFGQGTRLTVV.

The chain joins TRBV6-9 to TRBJ1-2, with 9 bases lining up with TRBD1. Germline V gene data show CDR1 as MNHGY and CDR2 as SVAAGI. J lost 6 bases, V lost 3 bases, and 5 bases had no gene match. This CDR3 is built from 14 residues. The DNA for the CDR3 is TGTGCCAGCAGTTACGTGGGACAGGGTAATGGCTACACCTTC. Its protein product is CASSYVGQGNGYTF.

This chain links TRBV4-1 with TRBJ2-1; D unclear. The CDR3 consists of 15 residues. Trimming took 4 bases from V and 5 from J, leaving 15 bases between them. Germline CDR1 MGHRA, CDR2 YSYEKL. CDR3: CASSLGPNPDNEQFF. CDR3 DNA: TGCGCCAGCAGCCTCGGACCGAATCCCGACAATGAGCAGTTCTTC.

The chain carries TRBV19 and TRBJ2-1; no reliable D call. Per the germline V gene, CDR1 is LNHDA and CDR2 is SQIVND (reference sequence). The CDR3 runs 12 residues. Trimming took 7 bases from V and 5 from J, leaving 9 bases between them. DNA of the CDR3: TGTGCCAGTACGGTCGGAAACAATGAGCAGTTCTTC. Translating gives CASTVGNNEQFF.

The chain employs TRBV19 and TRBJ1-2, with D hard to call. CDR1 is LNHDA, CDR2 SQIVND, per germline (reference sequence). The CDR3 runs 14 residues. V lost 3 bases to trimming and J lost 3 bases, with 11 bases between them. The CDR3 sequence is CASSIGAGDYGYTF. The CDR3 nucleotides are TGTGCCAGTAGTATTGGAGCTGGGGACTATGGCTACACCTTC.

The genes are TRBV25-1 and TRBJ2-2; TRBD1 agrees at 11 bases. The CDR3 consists of 17 residues. Per germline, CDR1 MGHDK and CDR2 SYGVNS. V was pared by 2 bases and J by 5 bases, with 7 bases of the junction left unmatched. CDR3 region: CASSERGDRGLTGELFF. The DNA of the CDR3 is TGTGCCAGCAGTGAACGGGGGGACAGGGGGTTGACCGGGGAGCTGTTTTTT.

The V and J genes are TRBV4-1 and TRBJ1-5; 9 nucleotides match TRBD1. Germline CDR1 MGHRA, CDR2 YSYEKL. The length of the CDR3 is 14 residues. V dropped 5 bases and J dropped 6; count of bases not matched to a gene: 5. CDR3 region: CASSWGQGTQPQHF. The CDR3 region has the DNA TGCGCCAGCAGCTGGGGACAGGGCACTCAGCCCCAGCATTTT.